The present TCR beta chain was sequenced within a study of blood T cell repertoires in COVID-19. Study-level background: Researchers got acute and convalescent COVID-19 samples from the United States, Italy and Spain. T cells, B-cell-depleted T cells, or PBMCs supplied cDNA or gDNA.

Original processing notes: Amplified reference gene primers provided the basis for estimating nucleated cell counts. Generated by immunoSEQ multiplex PCR, the TCRdb table keeps only in-frame clones and is missing some. V, J and clone size reflect that table, while D and trimming were determined from the DNA. The sample lists some 78,000 clones, about 85% occurring once. The germline V gene has CDR1 LNHDA and CDR2 SQIVND (reference sequence). The CDR3 extends over 13 amino acids. Trimming took off 3 bases at V and 5 bases at J, with 10 bases between the two ends. The J gene is TRBJ2-5, the V gene TRBV19; D perhaps matches TRBD1 (5 bases). The sequenced material came from peripheral blood. The clonotype was recovered from a man aged 60 to 69 with active or convalescent COVID-19. The CDR3 DNA reads TGTGCCAGTAGTATCAACAGGCTGGAGACCCAGTACTTC. Translated, it gives CASSINRLETQYF. The full variable domain, in which reference TRBV19 and TRBJ2-5 provide the parts outside the CDR3, is DGGITQSPKYLFRKEGQNVTLSCEQNLNHDAMYWYRQDPGQGLRLIYYSQIVNDFQKGDIAEGYSVSREKKESFPLTVTSAQKNPTAFYLCASSINRLETQYFGPGTRLLVL.